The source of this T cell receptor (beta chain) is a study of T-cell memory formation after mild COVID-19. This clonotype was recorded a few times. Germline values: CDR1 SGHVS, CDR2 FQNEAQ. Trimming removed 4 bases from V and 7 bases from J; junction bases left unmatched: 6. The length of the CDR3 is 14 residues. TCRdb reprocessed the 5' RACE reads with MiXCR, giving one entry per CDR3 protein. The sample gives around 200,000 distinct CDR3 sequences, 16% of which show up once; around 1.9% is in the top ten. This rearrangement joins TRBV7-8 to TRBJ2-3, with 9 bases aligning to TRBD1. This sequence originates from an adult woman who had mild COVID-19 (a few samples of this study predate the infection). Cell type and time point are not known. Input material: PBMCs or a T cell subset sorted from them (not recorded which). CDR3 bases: TGTGCCAGCAGCTCACGCGGACAGGGGTATACGCAGTATTTT. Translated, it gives CASSSRGQGYTQYF.